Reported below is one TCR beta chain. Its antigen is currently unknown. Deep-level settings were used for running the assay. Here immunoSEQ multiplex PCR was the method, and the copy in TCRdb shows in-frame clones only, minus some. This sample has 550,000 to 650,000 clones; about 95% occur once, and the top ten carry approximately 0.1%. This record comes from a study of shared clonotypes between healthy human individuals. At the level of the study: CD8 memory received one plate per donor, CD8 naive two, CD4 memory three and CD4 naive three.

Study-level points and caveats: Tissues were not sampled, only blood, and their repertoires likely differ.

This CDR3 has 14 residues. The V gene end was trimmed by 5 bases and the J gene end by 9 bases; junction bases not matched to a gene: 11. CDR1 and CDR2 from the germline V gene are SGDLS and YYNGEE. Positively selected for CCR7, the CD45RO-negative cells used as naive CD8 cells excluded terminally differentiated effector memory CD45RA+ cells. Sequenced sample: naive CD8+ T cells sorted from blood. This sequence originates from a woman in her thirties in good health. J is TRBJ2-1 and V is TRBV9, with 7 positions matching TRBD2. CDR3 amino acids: CASSGGREVGEQFF. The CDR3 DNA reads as TGTGCCAGCAGTGGCGGGAGAGAAGTCGGTGAGCAGTTCTTC.